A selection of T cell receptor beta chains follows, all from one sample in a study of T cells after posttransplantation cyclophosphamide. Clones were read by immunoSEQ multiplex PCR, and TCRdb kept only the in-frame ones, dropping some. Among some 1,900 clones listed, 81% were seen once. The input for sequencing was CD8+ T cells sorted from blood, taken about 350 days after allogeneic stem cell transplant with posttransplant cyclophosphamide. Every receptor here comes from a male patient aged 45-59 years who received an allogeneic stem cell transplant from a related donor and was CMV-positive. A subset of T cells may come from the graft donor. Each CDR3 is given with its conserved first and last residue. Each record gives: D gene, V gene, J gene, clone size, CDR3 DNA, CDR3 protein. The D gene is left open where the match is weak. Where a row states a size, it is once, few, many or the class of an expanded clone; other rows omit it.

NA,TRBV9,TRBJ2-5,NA,TGTGCCAGCAGCGGAAAGCCAGGGTTACAAGAGACCCAGTACTTC,CASSGKPGLQETQYF
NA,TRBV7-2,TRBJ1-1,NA,TGTGCCAGCAGCTTATATTATCCCAGGGAAGCTTTCTTT,CASSLYYPREAFF
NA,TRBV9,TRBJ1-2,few,TGTGCCAGCAGCCCAGGCGGCAGGGATGTCTATGGCTACACCTTC,CASSPGGRDVYGYTF
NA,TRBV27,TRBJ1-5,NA,TGTGCCAGCAGTTTATGGTCCGGGGGATATAGCAATCAGCCCCAGCATTTT,CASSLWSGGYSNQPQHF
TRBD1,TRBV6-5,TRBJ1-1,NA,TGTGCCAGCAGTTACGTAGGGACAGACGAAGCTTTCTTT,CASSYVGTDEAFF
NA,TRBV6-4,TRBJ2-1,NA,TGTGCCAGCAGTGACGTCGGGGGGCCCTCCTACAATGAGCAGTTCTTC,CASSDVGGPSYNEQFF
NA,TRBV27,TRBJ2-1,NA,TGTGCCAGCAGTTTATTTGACAGTTACAATGAGCAGTTCTTC,CASSLFDSYNEQFF
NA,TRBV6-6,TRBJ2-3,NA,TGTGCCAGCAGTTACTCGACTTCCTGGCAGTATTTT,CASSYSTSWQYF
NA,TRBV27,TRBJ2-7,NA,TGTGCCAGCAGTTTTGGGCAAGCCTACGAGCAGTACTTC,CASSFGQAYEQYF
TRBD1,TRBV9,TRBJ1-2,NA,TGTGCCAGCAGCGTAGCGCGCAACTCCGGGACAGGGGATCTTAACTATGGCTACACCTTC,CASSVARNSGTGDLNYGYTF
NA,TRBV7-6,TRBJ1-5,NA,TGTGCCAGCAGCTCGCGGCAGGGGCTGGTTCAGCCCCAGCATTTT,CASSSRQGLVQPQHF
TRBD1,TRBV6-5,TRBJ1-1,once,TGTGCCAGCAGTCCCGGGACAGGGAGAGGCGCTGAAGCTTTCTTT,CASSPGTGRGAEAFF
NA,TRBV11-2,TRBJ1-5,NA,TGTGCCAGCAGCTTAGGTGCAGGGGGCAATCAGCCCCAGCATTTT,CASSLGAGGNQPQHF
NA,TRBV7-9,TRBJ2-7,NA,TGTGCCAGCAGCTGGACGGAGAGAAGGGGTGAGCAGTACTTC,CASSWTERRGEQYF
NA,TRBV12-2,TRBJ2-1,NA,TGTGCAAGTCGCTTATGCCTAGCGGGAAGCTACAATGAGCAGTTCTTC,CASRLCLAGSYNEQFF
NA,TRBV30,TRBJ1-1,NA,TGTGCCTGGGATGAGGCCTTCAGGGGTTGGCGGAGGAACACTGAAGCTTTCTTT,CAWDEAFRGWRRNTEAFF
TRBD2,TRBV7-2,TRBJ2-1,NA,TGTGCCAGCAGCATCACTAGCGGGGGGGCCAATGAGCAGTTCTTC,CASSITSGGANEQFF
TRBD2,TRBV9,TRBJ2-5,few,TGTGCCAGCAGCGTAGCTACCCTAGCGGGGGTCGGAGAGACCCAGTACTTC,CASSVATLAGVGETQYF
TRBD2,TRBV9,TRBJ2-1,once,TGTGCCAGCAGCTTCCGGACTAGCGGCAAAAACTACAATGAGCAGTTCTTC,CASSFRTSGKNYNEQFF
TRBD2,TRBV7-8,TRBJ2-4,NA,TGTGCCAGCAGCTCATCGGGGGGGGGCATTCAGTACTTC,CASSSSGGGIQYF
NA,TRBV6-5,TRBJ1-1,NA,TGTGCCAGCAGTCTTCGGACAGAAAACACTGAAGCTTTCTTT,CASSLRTENTEAFF
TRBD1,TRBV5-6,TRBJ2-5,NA,TGTGCCAGCAGCTCCGGGACAGGCGAGACCCAGTACTTC,CASSSGTGETQYF
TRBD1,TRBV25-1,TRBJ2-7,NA,TGTGCCAGCAGTCCAAACAGGGGAACCTACGAGCAGTACTTC,CASSPNRGTYEQYF
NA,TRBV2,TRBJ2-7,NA,TGTGCCAGCAGTGAAGCGCGGGCTAGCAGTGCCTACGAGCAGTACTTC,CASSEARASSAYEQYF
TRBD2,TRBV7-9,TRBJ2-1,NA,TGTGCCAGCAGCTCGACGACTAGCGGGAGCAATGAGCAGTTCTTC,CASSSTTSGSNEQFF
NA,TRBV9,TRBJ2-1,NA,TGTGCCAGCAGCGCGGGACACTACAATGAGCAGTTCTTC,CASSAGHYNEQFF
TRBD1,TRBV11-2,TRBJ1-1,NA,TGTGCCAGCAGCTTCCTAACCAGGGGGAGTGGGACTGAAGCTTTCTTT,CASSFLTRGSGTEAFF
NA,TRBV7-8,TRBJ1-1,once,TGTGCCAGCAGCTTAGGACAGCGAAGAGCGAACACTGAAGCTTTCTTT,CASSLGQRRANTEAFF
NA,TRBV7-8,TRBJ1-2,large,TGTGCCAGCAGCTTATTGGGGCCGTCATCGGGCTACACCTTC,CASSLLGPSSGYTF
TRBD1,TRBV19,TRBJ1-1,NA,TGTGCCAGTAGTATTGAGGGGGCGAACACTGAAGCTTTCTTT,CASSIEGANTEAFF
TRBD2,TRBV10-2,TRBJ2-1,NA,TGCGCCAGCAGTGAGTCGCATAGCGGGACTTACAATGAGCAGTTCTTC,CASSESHSGTYNEQFF
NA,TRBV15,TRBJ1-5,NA,TGTGCCACCAGCAACGGTGGTATAGTTTTGCCCAATCAGCCCCAGCATTTT,CATSNGGIVLPNQPQHF
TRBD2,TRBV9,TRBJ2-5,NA,TGTGCCAGCAGCGTAGAACTAGCGGGGGGTCAGCAGACCCAGTACTTC,CASSVELAGGQQTQYF
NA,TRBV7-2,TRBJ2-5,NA,TGTGCCAGCACCTCCGGAGGCGCGGGCGGTCGTCAAGAGACCCAGTACTTC,CASTSGGAGGRQETQYF
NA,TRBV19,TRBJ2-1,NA,TGTGCCAGTAGTATTAATCAGGGCAGCTCCTACAATGAGCAGTTCTTC,CASSINQGSSYNEQFF
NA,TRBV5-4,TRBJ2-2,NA,TGTGCCAGCAGCTTAGGAGCCACCGGGGAGCTGTTTTTT,CASSLGATGELFF
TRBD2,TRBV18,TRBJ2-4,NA,TGTGCCAGCTCACCAATGATAGCGGGAGGGGAAAACATTCAGTACTTC,CASSPMIAGGENIQYF
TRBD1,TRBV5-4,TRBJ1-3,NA,TGTGCCAGCAGCGTAGACAGGGATCGGAACACCATATATTTT,CASSVDRDRNTIYF
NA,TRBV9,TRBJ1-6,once,TGTGCCAGCAGCGTAGAGAGTAGCTCCTATAATTCACCCCTCCACTTT,CASSVESSSYNSPLHF
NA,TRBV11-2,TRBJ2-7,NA,TGTGCCAGCAGCCGAGGCCAGCTATACGAGCAGTACTTC,CASSRGQLYEQYF
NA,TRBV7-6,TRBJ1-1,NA,TGTGCCAGCAGCTTAGCGCAGGGAACCACTGAAGCTTTCTTT,CASSLAQGTTEAFF
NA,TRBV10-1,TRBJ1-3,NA,TGCGCCAGCAGCCAAGACAGGTCTGCCCCTGGAAACACCATATATTTT,CASSQDRSAPGNTIYF
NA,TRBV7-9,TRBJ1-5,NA,TGTGCCAGCAGCTCACTCGGGAATCAGCCCCAGCATTTT,CASSSLGNQPQHF
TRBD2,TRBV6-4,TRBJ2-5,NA,TGTGCCAGCAGTGACCCCGGGACTAGCGGGAGGGAGTACCAAGAGACCCAGTACTTC,CASSDPGTSGREYQETQYF
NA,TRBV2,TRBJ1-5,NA,TGTGCCAGCAGTGATTGGGTAGGGAGTCAGCCCCAGCATTTT,CASSDWVGSQPQHF
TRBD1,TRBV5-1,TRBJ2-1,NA,TGCGCCAGCAGCTCGGGACAGTTTTCCTACAATGAGCAGTTCTTC,CASSSGQFSYNEQFF
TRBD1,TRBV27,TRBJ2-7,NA,TGTGCCAGCAGTCCCGACAGGGGCATCAACGAGCAGTACTTC,CASSPDRGINEQYF
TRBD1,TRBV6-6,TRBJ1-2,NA,TGTGCCAGCAGTTTACGGGGACAGGGGGCGGGTGGCTACACCTTC,CASSLRGQGAGGYTF
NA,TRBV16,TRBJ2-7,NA,TGTGCCAGCAGCCAGAGATACGGGAGCTCCTACGAGCAGTACTTC,CASSQRYGSSYEQYF
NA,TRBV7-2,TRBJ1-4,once,TGTGCCAGCAGCCCCCTCGGTGAAAAACTGTTTTTT,CASSPLGEKLFF
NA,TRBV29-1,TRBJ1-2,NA,TGCAGCGTTGGGGGCAGGGAAGGCGGCTACACCTTC,CSVGGREGGYTF
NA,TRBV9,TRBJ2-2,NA,TGTGCCAGCAGCCCCCAAGGAGGCGTGCGGTCTTATCTCGCGAACACCGGGGAGCTGTTTTTT,CASSPQGGVRSYLANTGELFF
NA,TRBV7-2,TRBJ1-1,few,TGTGCCAGCAGCTACAGGGTTTTAGGCACTGAAGCTTTCTTT,CASSYRVLGTEAFF